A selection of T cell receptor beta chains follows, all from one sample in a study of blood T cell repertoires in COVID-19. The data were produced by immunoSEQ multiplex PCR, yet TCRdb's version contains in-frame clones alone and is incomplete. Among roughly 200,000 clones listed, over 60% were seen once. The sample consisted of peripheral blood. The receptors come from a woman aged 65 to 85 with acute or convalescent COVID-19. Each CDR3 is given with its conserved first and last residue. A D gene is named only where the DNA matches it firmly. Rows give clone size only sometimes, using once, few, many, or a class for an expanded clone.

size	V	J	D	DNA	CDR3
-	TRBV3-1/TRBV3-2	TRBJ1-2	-	TGTGCCAGCAGCCCTTTTACCGGGGGGTCCACCTTC	CASSPFTGGSTF
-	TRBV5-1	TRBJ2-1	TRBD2	TGCGCCAGCAGCACATTAGCGGGGCGCTCCTACAATGAGCAGTTCTTC	CASSTLAGRSYNEQFF
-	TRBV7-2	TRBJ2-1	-	TGTGCCAGCAGCCCTGCTAGCGCTACCTCCTACAATGAGCAGTTCTTC	CASSPASATSYNEQFF
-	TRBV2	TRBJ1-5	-	TGTGCCAGCCGAGTTTATAGCAATCAGCCCCAGCATTTT	CASRVYSNQPQHF
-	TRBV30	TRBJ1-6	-	TGTGCCTGGAGTGTCTCCGAGAGCTCCTATAATTCACCCCTCCACTTT	CAWSVSESSYNSPLHF
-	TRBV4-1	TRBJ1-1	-	TGCGCCAGCAGCCAAGCGGCCAGGGAGAACACTGAAGCTTTCTTT	CASSQAARENTEAFF
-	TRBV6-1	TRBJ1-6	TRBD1	TGTGCCAGCAGTGAATACCTAACAGGGACAGTGAATTCACCCCTCCACTTT	CASSEYLTGTVNSPLHF
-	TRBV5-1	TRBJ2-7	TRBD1	TGCGCCAGCAGCTTGGAGCCGGACAGGGACTACGAGCAGTACTTC	CASSLEPDRDYEQYF
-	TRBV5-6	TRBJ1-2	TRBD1	TGTGCCAGCAACAGGGGGGAGGCCTATGGCTACACCTTC	CASNRGEAYGYTF
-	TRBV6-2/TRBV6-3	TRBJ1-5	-	TGTGCCAGCAGTTACGACAGAGCCTATCAGCCCCAGCATTTT	CASSYDRAYQPQHF
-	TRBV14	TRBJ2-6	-	TGTGCCAGCAGCCAATTACCAGACTCTGGGGCCAACGTCCTGACTTTC	CASSQLPDSGANVLTF
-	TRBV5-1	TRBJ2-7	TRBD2	TGCGCCAGCAGCTTGAGTAGCGGGAACTACGAGCAGTACTTC	CASSLSSGNYEQYF
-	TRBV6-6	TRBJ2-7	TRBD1	TGTGCCAGCAGCGCGACAGGGGGCGAGCAGTACTTC	CASSATGGEQYF
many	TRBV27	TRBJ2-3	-	TGTGCCAGCAGTTTAGGGACAATCACAGATACGCAGTATTTT	CASSLGTITDTQYF
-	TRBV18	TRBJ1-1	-	TGTGCCAGCTCAAGTGCAGGGATGTGGACTGAAGCTTTCTTT	CASSSAGMWTEAFF
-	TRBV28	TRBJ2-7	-	TGTGCCAGCAGCCAAAATAGCGGCTACGAGCAGTACTTC	CASSQNSGYEQYF
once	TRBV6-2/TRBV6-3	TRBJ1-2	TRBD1	TGTGCCAGCAGTACCTGGGACAGGGAGGAATGGTATGGCTACACCTTC	CASSTWDREEWYGYTF
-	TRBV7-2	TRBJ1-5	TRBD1	TGTGCCAGCAGCAAAACAGGGGCCGGACGGGGCAATCAGCCCCAGCATTTT	CASSKTGAGRGNQPQHF
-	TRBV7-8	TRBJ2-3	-	TGTGCCAGCAGCCCAGGGCAGGGACTCACAGATACGCAGTATTTT	CASSPGQGLTDTQYF
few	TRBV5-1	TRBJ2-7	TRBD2	TGCGCCAGCAGCCCAGGACTAGCGGGAGGGGAGCAGTACTTC	CASSPGLAGGEQYF
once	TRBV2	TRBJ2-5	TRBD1	TGTGCCAGTAAATCCGGGACAGGGGAAGAGACCCAGTACTTC	CASKSGTGEETQYF
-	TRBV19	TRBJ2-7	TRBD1	TGTGCCAGTAGTACCGGGACAGGTGGCATCTACGAGCAGTACTTC	CASSTGTGGIYEQYF
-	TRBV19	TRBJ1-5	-	TGTGCCAGTAGTACAACGACCGGGGATCAGCCCCAGCATTTT	CASSTTTGDQPQHF
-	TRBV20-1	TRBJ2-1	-	TGCAGTGCTAGTACAGGGTATGAGCAGTTCTTC	CSASTGYEQFF
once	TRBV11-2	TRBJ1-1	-	TGTGCCAGCAGCCCGACTGGCCGGGCCGGGGACACTGAAGCTTTCTTT	CASSPTGRAGDTEAFF
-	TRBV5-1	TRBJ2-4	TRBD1	TGCGCCAGCAGCCCGTTGACAGGGGATAACATTCAGTACTTC	CASSPLTGDNIQYF
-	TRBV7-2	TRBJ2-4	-	TGTGCCAGCAGCCTCCAGGGGGCCAAAAACATTCAGTACTTC	CASSLQGAKNIQYF
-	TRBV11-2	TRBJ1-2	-	TGTGCCAGCAGCTTAGTCCGGGGGGGAACTGGCTACACCTTC	CASSLVRGGTGYTF